Sequencing of this T cell receptor beta chain was carried out in a study of blood T cell repertoires in COVID-19. About the study: COVID-19 samples from acute and convalescent phases originated in the United States, Italy and Spain.

Followed longitudinally, the Seattle patients had been enrolled during active infection. Germline loops: CDR1 SGHRS, CDR2 YFSETQ. Losses at the gene ends were 4 bases for V and 1 base for J; bases not matched to a gene: 7. CDR3 length: 15 amino acids. This clone was detected a few times. Original processing methods: Estimates of nucleated cell counts were drawn from the amplification of reference gene primers. Assay used: immunoSEQ multiplex PCR; TCRdb lists only in-frame clones, some missing. That table gives V, J and clone size, and the DNA gave D and trimming. The sample contains roughly 210,000 clones, approximately 81% of which appear only once.

The sample was peripheral blood. V and J are TRBV5-1 and TRBJ1-1, with 7 bases that match TRBD1. This receptor was identified in a woman at least 80 years old with COVID-19, enrolled during active disease. CDR3 coding DNA: TGCGCCAGCAGCGTCCGGACAGGATCGAACACTGAAGCTTTCTTT. It translates to CASSVRTGSNTEAFF.